This T cell receptor beta chain was captured in a study of CD8+ T cells in alopecia areata. Overall study context: Administration of oral tofacitinib to treated patients was at 5 to 10 mg twice daily. Study outcomes and limitations: Higher clonality was seen in lesional scalp than in normal scalp, especially in alopecia totalis/universalis.

This CDR3 region has 12 residues. Trimming removed 6 bases at V and 3 bases at J, with 8 bases between. In germline, CDR1 is MDHEN, CDR2 SYDVKM. A word on this clone: The antigen remains unidentified.

Extraction of RNA preceded its reverse transcription into cDNA, which served as the sequencing template. Assay: immunoSEQ multiplex PCR; the TCRdb copy retains only in-frame clones and omits some. The sample contains 100,000 to 150,000 clones, around 50% of which appear only once. Peripheral blood samples and lesional scalp punch biopsies were obtained from alopecia areata patients. The sample in question was CD4+ T cells sorted from blood, obtained at week 0. This rearrangement joins TRBV28 to TRBJ1-2; D remains ambiguous. The source of this sequence is a human donor with alopecia areata. The CDR3 sequence is CASRQRYYGYTF. The CDR3, as DNA: TGTGCCAGCAGACAGAGATACTATGGCTACACCTTC.